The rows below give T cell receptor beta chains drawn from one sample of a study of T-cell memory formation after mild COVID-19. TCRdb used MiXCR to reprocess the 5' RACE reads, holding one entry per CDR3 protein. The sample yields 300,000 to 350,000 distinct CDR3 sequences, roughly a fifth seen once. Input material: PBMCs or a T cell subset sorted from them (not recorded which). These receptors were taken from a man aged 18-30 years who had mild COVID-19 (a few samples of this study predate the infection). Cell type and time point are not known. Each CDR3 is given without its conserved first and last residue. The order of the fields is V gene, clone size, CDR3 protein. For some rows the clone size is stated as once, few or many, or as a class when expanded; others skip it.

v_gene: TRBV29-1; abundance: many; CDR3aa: SAWRQFEYT
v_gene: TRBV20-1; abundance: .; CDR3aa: SARGPGNEQY
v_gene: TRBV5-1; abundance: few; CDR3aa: ASSSQGVGPDTQY
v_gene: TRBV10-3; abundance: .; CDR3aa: AISSSSGVNTDTQY
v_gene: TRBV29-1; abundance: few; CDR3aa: SVGGRGWAGYT
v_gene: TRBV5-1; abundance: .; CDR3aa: ASSLNPTTNEKLF
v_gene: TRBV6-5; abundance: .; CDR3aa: ASTDRTGKQF
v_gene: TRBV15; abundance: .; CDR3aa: ATTRGGVNEQF
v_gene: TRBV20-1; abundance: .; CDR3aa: SARVVPPGEQY
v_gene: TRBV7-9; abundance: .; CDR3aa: ASSLQGYSLH
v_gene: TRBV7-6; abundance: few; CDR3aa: ASSPQGYGYT
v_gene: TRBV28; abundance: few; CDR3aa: ASSSARLADSVRWDTQY
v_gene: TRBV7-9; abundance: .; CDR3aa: ASSQGYSPLH
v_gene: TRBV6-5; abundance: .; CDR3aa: ASSYRPPQGGSVSTDTQY
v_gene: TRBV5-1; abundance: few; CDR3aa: ASSLVMQETQY
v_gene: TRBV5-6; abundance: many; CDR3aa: ASSSSGGGKTQY
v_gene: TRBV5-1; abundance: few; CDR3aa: ASSLTSRDIQY
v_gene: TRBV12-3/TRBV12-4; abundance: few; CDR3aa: ASTLLGGSIDEQF
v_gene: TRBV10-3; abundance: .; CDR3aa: AISESIEVDEQY
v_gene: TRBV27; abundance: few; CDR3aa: ASSPLGQGYGYT
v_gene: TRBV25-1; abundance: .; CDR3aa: ASSGLTSGYT
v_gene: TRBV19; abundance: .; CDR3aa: ASSTHRAEETQY
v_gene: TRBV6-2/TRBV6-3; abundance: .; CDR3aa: ASSYSRAYNEQF
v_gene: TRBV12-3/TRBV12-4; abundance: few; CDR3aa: ASSPSGGAPGEQF
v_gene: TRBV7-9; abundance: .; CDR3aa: ASSLATVYGYT
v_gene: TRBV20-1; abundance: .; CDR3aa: SARTGGPTYEQY
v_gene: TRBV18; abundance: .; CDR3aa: ASSYRVIVANTEAF
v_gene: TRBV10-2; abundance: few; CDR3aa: ASSPTSGVVGEQF
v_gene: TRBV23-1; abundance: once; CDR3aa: ASSPMAPGPYEQY
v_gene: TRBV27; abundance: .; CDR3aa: ASSFQIRYEQY
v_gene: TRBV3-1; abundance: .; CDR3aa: ASRRDGTEAF
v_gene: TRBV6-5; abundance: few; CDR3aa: ASSFRGTGGSPLH
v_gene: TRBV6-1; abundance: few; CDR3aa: ASSEMATGGYDYT
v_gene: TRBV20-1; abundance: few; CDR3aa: SARDVWGQETQY
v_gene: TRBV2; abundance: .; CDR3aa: ASSEGGAGLYTEAF
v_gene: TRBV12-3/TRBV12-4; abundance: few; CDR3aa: ASSLRGEGTEAF
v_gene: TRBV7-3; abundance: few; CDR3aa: ASRRGRNTEAF
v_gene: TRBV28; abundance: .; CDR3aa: ASRHNRGTEAF
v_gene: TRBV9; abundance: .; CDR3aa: ASSVGNEGSGANVLT
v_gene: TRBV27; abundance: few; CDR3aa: ASSPKSWEKLF
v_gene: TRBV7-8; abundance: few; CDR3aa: ASSPAFGGSSYNEQF
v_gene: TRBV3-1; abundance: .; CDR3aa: ASSPSGNGYT
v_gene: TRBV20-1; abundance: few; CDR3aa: SARVVEAF
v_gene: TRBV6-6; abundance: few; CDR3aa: ASVAVSDTIY
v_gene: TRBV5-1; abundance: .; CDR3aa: ASSLSRLGSGNTIY
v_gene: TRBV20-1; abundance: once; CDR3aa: SARSGTGYPDTQY
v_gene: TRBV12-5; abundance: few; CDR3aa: ASGSPPLRGLTEAF
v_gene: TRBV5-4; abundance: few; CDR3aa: ASSWGDRGEAYGYT
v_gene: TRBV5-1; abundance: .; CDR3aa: ASSFTGGDYGYT
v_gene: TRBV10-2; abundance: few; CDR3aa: ASSRQGTNTEAF
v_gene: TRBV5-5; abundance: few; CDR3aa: ASSLVRGAAYGYT
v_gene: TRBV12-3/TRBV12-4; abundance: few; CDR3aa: ASSFGGVNEQF
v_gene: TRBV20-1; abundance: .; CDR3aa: SARDGQGSGNQPQH
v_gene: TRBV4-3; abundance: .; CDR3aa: ASSQEFRSEAF
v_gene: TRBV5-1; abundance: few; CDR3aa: ASSTEYRDGAF
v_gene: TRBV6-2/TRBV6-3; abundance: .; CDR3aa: ASSSSGALGSNQPQH
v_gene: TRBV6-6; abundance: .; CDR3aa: ASSYSRLANEQF
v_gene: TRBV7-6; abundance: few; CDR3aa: ASSSLRQFAYEQY
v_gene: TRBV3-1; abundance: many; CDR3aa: ASSQDRALLADSYEQY
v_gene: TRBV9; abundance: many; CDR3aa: ASSVVGDSSTDTQY